The next 18 T cell receptor beta chains were all read from a single sample in a study of T-cell memory formation after mild COVID-19. MiXCR, run by TCRdb on the 5' RACE reads, gives a single entry per CDR3 protein. Found here are 250,000 to 300,000 distinct CDR3 sequences, roughly 15% of them singletons; the top ten hold 22%. Sequenced material: PBMCs or a T cell subset sorted from them (not recorded which). Source of these receptors: a man aged 18 to 30 who had mild COVID-19 (a few samples of this study predate the infection). Cell type and time point are not known.

This clonotype was recorded a few times. The rearrangement uses TRBV6-1 and TRBJ2-5; 8 bases line up with TRBD1. CDR3 length: 13 amino acids. CDR1 and CDR2 (germline): MNHNS, SASEGT. The junction had 6 bases not matched to a gene; V was cut back by 7 bases and J by 5 bases. The CDR3 protein is CASKSGGWETQYF. As DNA, the CDR3 is TGTGCCAGCAAATCAGGGGGCTGGGAGACCCAGTACTTC.

This clonotype was counted between two and nine times. The V gene is TRBV19, the J gene TRBJ1-2; TRBD1 might be the D (5 bases). V dropped 4 bases and J dropped 1 base, with 16 bases sitting between them. Per germline, CDR1 LNHDA and CDR2 SQIVND (reference sequence). The CDR3 sequence is 16 residues long. CDR3 residues: CASSKDRREFNYGYTF. The CDR3 DNA is TGTGCCAGTAGTAAAGATCGCAGGGAATTTAACTATGGCTACACCTTC.

This clonotype was seen only a few times. The rearrangement joins TRBV29-1 to TRBJ1-2, with 7 bases lining up with TRBD1. J gave up 4 bases and V 3 bases, and 5 bases lay outside the gene matches. The CDR3 is made up of 13 amino acids. Germline lookup yields CDR1 SQVTM and CDR2 ANQGSEA. CDR3 bases: TGCAGCGTTGAGCGACAGGGCCTCTATGGCTACACCTTC. Amino acids: CSVERQGLYGYTF.

This clonotype turned up a few times. This rearrangement joins TRBV6-6 to TRBJ1-5; D unclear. V was cut by 0 bases and J by 2 bases, with 8 bases left in between. Germline CDR1 is MNHNY and CDR2 is SVGAGI (reference sequence). The CDR3 totals 15 residues. The CDR3 DNA sequence: TGTGCCAGCAGTTACTCCCGCCAGGGCAATCAGCCCCAGCATTTT. Its protein is CASSYSRQGNQPQHF.

This chain links TRBV4-1 with TRBJ2-3; the D gene is possibly TRBD1 (6 bases). CDR1 MGHRA and CDR2 YSYEKL come from the germline V gene. The CDR3 loop spans 15 amino acids. Trimming stripped 6 bases from V and 1 base from J, with 14 bases between. The CDR3 loop is CASSPNRVGTDTQYF. The CDR3 DNA follows: TGCGCCAGCAGTCCCAACAGGGTGGGCACAGATACGCAGTATTTT.

This CDR3 is CSAMTGSSYNEQFF. The CDR3 DNA is TGCAGTGCGATGACAGGGAGCTCCTACAATGAGCAGTTCTTC. The chain is built from TRBV20-1 and TRBJ2-1; 7 bases line up with TRBD1. With 6 bases clipped from V and 0 bases from J, the junction kept 5 bases outside the gene matches. The CDR3 runs to 14 residues. Germline assignment: CDR1 DFQATT and CDR2 SNEGSKA (reference sequence).

The genes are TRBV6-6 and TRBJ2-7, with D perhaps TRBD2 (6 bases). In germline, CDR1 is MNHNY, CDR2 SVGAGI (reference sequence). The CDR3 is made up of 13 amino acids. V lost 10 bases to trimming and J lost 2 bases, with 15 bases between them. This CDR3 is CATSWGDAYEQYV. CDR3 coding DNA: TGTGCCACCTCCTGGGGGGACGCCTACGAGCAGTACGTC.

V and J are TRBV29-1 and TRBJ2-2, with a possible D match to TRBD2 (6 bases). From germline, CDR1 is SQVTM and CDR2 ANQGSEA. The CDR3 contains 13 residues. Trimming pared 7 bases from V and 6 bases from J, leaving 15 bases between. This CDR3 reads CSARPGTPGELFF. As DNA, the CDR3 is TGCAGCGCCAGACCTGGGACTCCCGGGGAGCTGTTTTTT.

On this clonotype itself: The junction departs from germline at one end; a sequencing error may be responsible. The gene calls are TRBV12-3 or TRBV12-4 and TRBJ2-1, with D unresolved. The CDR3 has 12 residues. This CDR3 reads CASNLGYNEQFF. The CDR3 bases are TGTGCCAGCAATTTAGGGTATAATGAGCAGTTCTTC.

This rearrangement joins TRBV7-8 to TRBJ1-5; 7 bases line up with TRBD1. V lost 5 bases, J lost 0 bases, and 7 bases stayed unmatched. The CDR3 length is 16 residues. The germline V gene encodes CDR1 SGHVS and CDR2 FQNEAQ. CDR3 nucleotide sequence: TGTGCCAGCAGCCTATCGACAGGGTATAGCAATCAGCCCCAGCATTTT. Protein sequence: CASSLSTGYSNQPQHF.

The chain carries TRBV12-3 or TRBV12-4 and TRBJ1-2; weak D call: TRBD1 (5 bases). This CDR3 is 15 amino acids long. V lost 8 bases and J lost 0, with 16 bases in between. The CDR3 loop is CASVESGRANYGYTF. The CDR3 DNA follows: TGTGCCAGCGTAGAGTCAGGGAGGGCTAACTATGGCTACACCTTC.

For the CDR3, the DNA is TGTGCCACCAGTGATCTGGGGGGTCAAGAGACCCAGTACTTC. The encoded protein is CATSDLGGQETQYF. The gene calls are TRBV24-1 and TRBJ2-5, with D possibly matching TRBD2 (6 bases). This CDR3 is built from 14 residues. With 3 bases removed from V and 2 bases from J, the gap between germline ends came to 9 bases. Germline CDR1 is KGHDR and CDR2 is SFDVKD.

The gene calls are TRBV9 and TRBJ2-5, with 7 bases fitting TRBD2. The CDR3 covers 16 residues. The germline V gene encodes CDR1 SGDLS and CDR2 YYNGEE. V shed 0 bases, J shed 5 bases, and the junction held 10 bases outside the gene matches. CDR3 in DNA: TGTGCCAGCAGCGTAGGCATAGCGGGCATAGGGGAGACCCAGTACTTC. It encodes CASSVGIAGIGETQYF.

V gene TRBV5-1 combines with J gene TRBJ1-4; D gene uncertain. Germline V lookup: CDR1 SGHRS, CDR2 YFSETQ. The CDR3 spans 14 residues. V was pared by 0 bases and J by 8 bases, with 11 bases between. The DNA of the CDR3 is TGCGCCAGCAGCTTGGCGGGTCCTGGCGAAAAACTGTTTTTT. Its protein is CASSLAGPGEKLFF.

This chain connects TRBV7-9 to TRBJ2-3, with D unresolved. CDR1 and CDR2 from the germline V gene are SEHNR and FQNEAQ (reference sequence). Trimming removed 1 base at V and 4 bases at J, with 9 bases between. The CDR3 covers 14 residues. Here the CDR3 reads CASSLEGAPDTQYF. The CDR3 nucleotides read TGTGCCAGCAGCTTAGAAGGCGCGCCAGATACGCAGTATTTT.

This sequence joins TRBV5-1 and TRBJ1-4; 7 bases line up with TRBD1. The trim removed 1 base at V and 7 bases at J, leaving 7 bases unmatched. Per the germline V gene, CDR1 is SGHRS and CDR2 is YFSETQ. The CDR3 contains 15 residues. CDR3: CASSLTGTDSEKLFF. The DNA for the CDR3 is TGCGCCAGCAGCTTGACCGGGACAGACTCTGAAAAACTGTTTTTT.

This clonotype came up many times. The chain recombines TRBV9 with TRBJ2-1; D remains ambiguous. V was trimmed by 0 bases and J by 8 bases, leaving 6 bases between them. The CDR3 runs 12 residues. Germline CDR1 SGDLS, CDR2 YYNGEE. CDR3 coding DNA: TGTGCCAGCAGCGTAGAGGGTTATGAGCAGTTCTTC. Amino acid sequence: CASSVEGYEQFF. The full variable domain, its missing parts supplied by reference TRBV9 and TRBJ2-1, is DSGVTQTPKHLITATGQRVTLRCSPRSGDLSVYWYQQSLDQGLQFLIQYYNGEERAKGNILERFSAQQFPDLHSELNLSSLELGDSALYFCASSVEGYEQFFGPGTRLTVL.

This chain links TRBV9 with TRBJ2-2; 7 bases are a match to TRBD1. The CDR3 sequence is 15 residues long. CDR1 and CDR2 from the germline V gene are SGDLS and YYNGEE. V lost 3 bases and J lost 5; bases outside the gene matches: 7. CDR3 in DNA: TGTGCCAGCAGCGACACAGGGGATCGAACCGGGGAGCTGTTTTTT. Protein: CASSDTGDRTGELFF.